This record concerns one T cell receptor beta chain sequence. Its antigen is currently unknown. Primers: 60 Vbeta forward and 13 Jbeta reverse. Original processing notes: Later work found 74 million or so unique TCR beta chains, with roughly 11 million shared. Assay: immunoSEQ multiplex PCR; the TCRdb copy retains only in-frame clones and omits some. V and J calls and clone size come straight from that table; D and trimming were deduced from the DNA. The sample has fewer than 130,000 clones, 86% seen once. This sample stems from a study of cytomegalovirus exposure and HLA in healthy donors. Study-wide results and limits: Later on, analysis showed that most CMV-associated TCR beta chains appeared to be HLA-restricted. The HLA-A and HLA-B alleles of most subjects were reportedly predicted accurately from TCR beta sequences. Indistinguishable V segments, including TRBV6-2 and TRBV6-3, were excluded.

This CDR3 has 13 residues. Trimming at V came to 6 bases and at J to 7 bases, leaving 7 bases not matched to a gene. The germline V gene encodes CDR1 MNHEY and CDR2 SVGAGI. This sequence was found in a man in his forties in good health and CMV-seronegative. The material sequenced was PBMCs. The gene calls are TRBV6-5 and TRBJ1-2, with 8 bases aligning to TRBD1. In DNA form, the CDR3 reads TGTGCCAGCAGATTGACAGGGGAGGGTGGCTACACCTTC. Translated: CASRLTGEGGYTF.